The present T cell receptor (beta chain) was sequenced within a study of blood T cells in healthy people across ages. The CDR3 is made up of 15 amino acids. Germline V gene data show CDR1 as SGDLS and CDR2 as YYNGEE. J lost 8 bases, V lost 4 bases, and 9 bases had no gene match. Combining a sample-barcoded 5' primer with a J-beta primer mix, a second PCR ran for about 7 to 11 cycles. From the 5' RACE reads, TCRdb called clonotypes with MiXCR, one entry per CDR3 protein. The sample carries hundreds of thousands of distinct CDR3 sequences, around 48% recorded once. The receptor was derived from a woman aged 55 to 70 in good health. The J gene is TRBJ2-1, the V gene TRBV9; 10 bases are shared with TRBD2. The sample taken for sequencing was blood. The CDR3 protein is CASSPRGLARYEQFF. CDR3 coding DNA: TGTGCCAGCAGCCCACGGGGACTAGCGCGATATGAGCAGTTCTTC.